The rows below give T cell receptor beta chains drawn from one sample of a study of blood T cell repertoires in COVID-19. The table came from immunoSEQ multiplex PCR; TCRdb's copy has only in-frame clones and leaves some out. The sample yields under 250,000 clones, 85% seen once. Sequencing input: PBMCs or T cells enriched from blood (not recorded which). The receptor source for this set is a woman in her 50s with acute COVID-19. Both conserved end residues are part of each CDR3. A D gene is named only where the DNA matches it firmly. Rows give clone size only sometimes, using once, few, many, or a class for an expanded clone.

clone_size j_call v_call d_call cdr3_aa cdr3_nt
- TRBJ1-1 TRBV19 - CASRDYPNTEAFF TGTGCCAGTCGGGACTACCCGAACACTGAAGCTTTCTTT
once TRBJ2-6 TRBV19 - CASQTGFGANVLTF TGTGCCAGTCAAACAGGGTTTGGGGCCAACGTCCTGACTTTC
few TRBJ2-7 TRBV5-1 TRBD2 CASSLIAGGSYEQYF TGCGCCAGCAGCTTGATAGCGGGGGGATCCTACGAGCAGTACTTC
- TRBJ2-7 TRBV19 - CASSRTEGVYEQYF TGTGCCAGTAGTAGGACAGAGGGAGTCTACGAGCAGTACTTC
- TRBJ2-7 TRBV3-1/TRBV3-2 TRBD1 CASSPGQNFYEQYF TGTGCCAGCAGCCCGGGACAGAACTTCTACGAGCAGTACTTC
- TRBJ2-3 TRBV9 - CASSVVGTSTDTQYF TGTGCCAGCAGCGTAGTCGGGACTAGCACAGATACGCAGTATTTT
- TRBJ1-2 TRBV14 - CASSQATAGYGYTF TGTGCCAGCAGCCAAGCGACAGCTGGGTATGGCTACACCTTC
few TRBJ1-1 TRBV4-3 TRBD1 CASSQKTGSFSAFF TGCGCCAGCAGCCAAAAGACAGGGTCCTTCTCGGCTTTCTTT
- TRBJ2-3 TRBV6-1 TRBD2 CASSGASGGITTPYNTQYF TGTGCCAGCAGTGGGGCTAGCGGGGGAATAACAACCCCTTATAATACGCAGTATTTT
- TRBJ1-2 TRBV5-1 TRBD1 CASRRTSQGEYGYTF TGCGCCAGCAGGCGGACTTCACAGGGGGAGTATGGCTACACCTTC
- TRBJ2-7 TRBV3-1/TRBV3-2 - CASSLGLPGHSYEQYF TGTGCCAGCAGTTTGGGGCTCCCGGGACACTCCTACGAGCAGTACTTC
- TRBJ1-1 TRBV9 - CASSLGQNTEAFF TGTGCCAGCAGCCTGGGACAGAACACTGAAGCTTTCTTT
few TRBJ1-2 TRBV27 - CASSSTGYGYTF TGTGCCAGCAGTTCTACAGGCTATGGCTACACCTTC
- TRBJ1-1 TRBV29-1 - CSVAERNTEAFF TGCAGCGTTGCCGAGAGAAACACTGAAGCTTTCTTT
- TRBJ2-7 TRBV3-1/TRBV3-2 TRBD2 CASSHRGWRGGEQYF TGTGCCAGCAGCCACAGGGGTTGGCGGGGGGGCGAGCAGTACTTC
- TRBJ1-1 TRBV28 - CASSLGQGTSRAFF TGTGCCAGCAGTTTAGGTCAGGGGACTAGCCGAGCTTTCTTT
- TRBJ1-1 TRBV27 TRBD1 CASSWGTGEAFF TGTGCCAGCAGTTGGGGGACAGGTGAAGCTTTCTTT
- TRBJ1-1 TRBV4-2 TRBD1 CASSHPGTGGAPEAFF TGTGCCAGCAGCCACCCCGGGACAGGGGGCGCGCCTGAAGCTTTCTTT
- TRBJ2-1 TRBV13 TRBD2 CASSLVKLAGGNEQFF TGTGCCAGCAGCTTAGTGAAACTAGCGGGGGGGAATGAGCAGTTCTTC
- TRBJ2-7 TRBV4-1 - CASSQDPAGRIGVNF TGCGCCAGCAGCCAAGATCCTGCAGGGCGGATTGGGGTGAACTTC
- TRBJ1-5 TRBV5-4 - CASSLDRDQPQHF TGTGCCAGCAGCTTGGATCGGGATCAGCCCCAGCATTTT
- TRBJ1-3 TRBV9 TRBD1 CASSVFQGGISGNTIYF TGTGCCAGCAGCGTTTTCCAGGGGGGTATCTCTGGAAACACCATATATTTT
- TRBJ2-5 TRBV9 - CASSVGTAAQETQYF TGTGCCAGCAGCGTAGGGACTGCGGCCCAAGAGACCCAGTACTTC
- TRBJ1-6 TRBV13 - CASRIRRGGSYNSPLHF TGTGCCAGCAGGATTCGAAGGGGGGGATCCTATAATTCACCCCTCCACTTT
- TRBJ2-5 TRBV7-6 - CASSLRVRETQYF TGTGCCAGCAGCTTGAGGGTTCGAGAGACCCAGTACTTC
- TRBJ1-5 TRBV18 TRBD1 CASSPGQRNQPQHF TGTGCCAGCTCACCGGGACAGCGAAATCAGCCCCAGCATTTT
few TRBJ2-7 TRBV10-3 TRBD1 CAIGTGGRTYEQYF TGTGCCATCGGGACAGGCGGTCGAACCTACGAGCAGTACTTC
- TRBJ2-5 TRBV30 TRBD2 CACGLAQETQYF TGTGCCTGTGGACTAGCCCAAGAGACCCAGTACTTC
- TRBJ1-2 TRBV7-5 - CARSLVRGSGYTF TGTGCCAGAAGCTTAGTCAGAGGCTCGGGCTACACCTTC
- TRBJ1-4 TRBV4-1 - CASSQEYRLTNEKLFF TGCGCCAGCAGCCAAGAATACAGGTTAACTAATGAAAAACTGTTTTTT
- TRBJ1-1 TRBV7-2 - CASSPIHRFAEAFF TGTGCCAGCAGCCCCATTCACAGGTTCGCTGAAGCTTTCTTT
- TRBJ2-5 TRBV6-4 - CASRYTGYVRKVTKETQYF TGTGCCAGCAGGTATACAGGTTACGTCAGGAAGGTAACCAAAGAGACCCAGTACTTC
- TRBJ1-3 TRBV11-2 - CASSLSLGGTGNTIYF TGTGCCAGCAGCCTCTCTTTGGGGGGAACTGGAAACACCATATATTTT
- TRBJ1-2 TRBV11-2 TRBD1 CASRKVGGRGYGYTF TGTGCCAGCAGGAAAGTAGGGGGCCGGGGCTATGGCTACACCTTC
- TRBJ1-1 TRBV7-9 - CASSPRDTDTEAFF TGTGCCAGCAGCCCCCGGGACACGGACACTGAAGCTTTCTTT
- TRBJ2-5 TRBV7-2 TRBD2 CASSQGLAGGLGKTQYF TGTGCCAGCAGCCAGGGACTAGCGGGGGGGCTTGGAAAGACCCAGTACTTC
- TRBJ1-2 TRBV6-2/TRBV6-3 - CASSSNYGYTF TGTGCCAGCAGTTCGAACTATGGCTACACCTTC
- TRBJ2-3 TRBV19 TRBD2 CASSSPRTSGGFTDTQYF TGTGCCAGTAGTTCGCCGCGGACTAGCGGGGGGTTCACAGATACGCAGTATTTT
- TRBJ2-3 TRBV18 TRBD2 CASSRGTSGDTQYF TGTGCCAGCTCACGGGGGACTAGCGGTGATACGCAGTATTTT
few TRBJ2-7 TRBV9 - CASSQAGSPPYEQYF TGTGCCAGCAGTCAAGCAGGGTCCCCACCCTACGAGCAGTACTTC
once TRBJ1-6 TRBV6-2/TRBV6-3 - CASSYGTSYNSPLHF TGTGCCAGCAGTTACGGGACATCGTATAATTCACCCCTCCACTTT
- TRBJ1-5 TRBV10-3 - CAISRDSNQPQHF TGTGCCATCAGCAGGGATAGCAATCAGCCCCAGCATTTT
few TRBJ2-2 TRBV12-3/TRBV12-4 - CASSPTRAGELFF TGTGCCAGCAGTCCTACCCGGGCCGGGGAGCTGTTTTTT
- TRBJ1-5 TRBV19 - CASTPLAYSNQPQHF TGTGCCAGTACCCCGCTAGCGTATAGCAATCAGCCCCAGCATTTT
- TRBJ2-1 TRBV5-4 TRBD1 CASSQGALYNEQFF TGTGCCAGCAGCCAGGGGGCCCTCTACAATGAGCAGTTCTTC
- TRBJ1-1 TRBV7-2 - CASSLAGKGTEAFF TGTGCCAGCAGCTTAGCCGGGAAGGGCACTGAAGCTTTCTTT
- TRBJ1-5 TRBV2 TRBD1 CASSRDSQSNQPQHF TGTGCCAGCAGCAGGGACAGCCAAAGCAATCAGCCCCAGCATTTT
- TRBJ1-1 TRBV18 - CASSPDSEAFF TGTGCCAGCTCACCGGACAGTGAAGCTTTCTTT